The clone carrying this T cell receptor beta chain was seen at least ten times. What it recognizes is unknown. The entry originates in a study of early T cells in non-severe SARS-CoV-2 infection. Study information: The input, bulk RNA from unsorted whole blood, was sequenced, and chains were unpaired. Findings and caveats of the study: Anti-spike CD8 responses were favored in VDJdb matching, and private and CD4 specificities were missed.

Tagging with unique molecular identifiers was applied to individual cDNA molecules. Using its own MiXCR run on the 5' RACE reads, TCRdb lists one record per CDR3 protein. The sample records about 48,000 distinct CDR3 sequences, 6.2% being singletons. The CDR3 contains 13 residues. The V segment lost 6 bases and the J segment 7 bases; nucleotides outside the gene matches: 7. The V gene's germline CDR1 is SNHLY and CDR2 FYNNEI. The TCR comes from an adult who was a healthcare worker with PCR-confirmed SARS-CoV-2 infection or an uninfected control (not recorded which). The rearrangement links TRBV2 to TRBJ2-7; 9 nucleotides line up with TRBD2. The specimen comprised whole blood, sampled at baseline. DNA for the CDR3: TGTGCCAGCAGGGGGACTAGCAAGTGGGAGCAGTACTTC. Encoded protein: CASRGTSKWEQYF.